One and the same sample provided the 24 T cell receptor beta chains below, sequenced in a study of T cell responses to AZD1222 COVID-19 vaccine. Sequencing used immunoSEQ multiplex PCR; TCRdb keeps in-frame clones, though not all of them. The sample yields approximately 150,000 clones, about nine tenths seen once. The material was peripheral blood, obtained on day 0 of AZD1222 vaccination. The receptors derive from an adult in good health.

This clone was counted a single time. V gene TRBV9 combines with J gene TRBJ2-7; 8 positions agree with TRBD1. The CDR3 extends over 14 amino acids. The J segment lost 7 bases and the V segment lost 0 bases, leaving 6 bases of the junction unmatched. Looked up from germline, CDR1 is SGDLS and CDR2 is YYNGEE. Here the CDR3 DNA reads TGTGCCAGCAGCGTAGTCGGACAGGGCGGAGAGCAGTACTTC. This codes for CASSVVGQGGEQYF.

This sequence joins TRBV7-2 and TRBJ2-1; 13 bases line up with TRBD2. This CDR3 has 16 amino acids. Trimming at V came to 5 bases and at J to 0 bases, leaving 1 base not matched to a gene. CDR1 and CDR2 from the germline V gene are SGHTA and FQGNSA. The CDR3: CASSRTSGSSYNEQFF. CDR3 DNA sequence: TGTGCCAGCAGCCGGACTAGCGGGAGCTCCTACAATGAGCAGTTCTTC.

The CDR3 DNA follows: TGCGCCAGCAGCCCTTCCAGGGGTTGGACTGAAGCTTTCTTT. Its translation: CASSPSRGWTEAFF. This chain joins TRBV5-1 and TRBJ1-1; D is possibly TRBD1 (6 bases). The CDR3 has 14 amino acids. The V gene's germline CDR1 is SGHRS and CDR2 YFSETQ. V lost 4 bases and J 5 bases, leaving 15 bases between the germline ends.

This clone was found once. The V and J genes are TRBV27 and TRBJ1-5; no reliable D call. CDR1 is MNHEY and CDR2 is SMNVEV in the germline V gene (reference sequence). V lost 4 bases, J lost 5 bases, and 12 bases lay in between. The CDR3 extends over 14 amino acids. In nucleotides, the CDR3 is TGTGCCAGCAGTTGGGCGGGATCCGATCAGCCCCAGCATTTT. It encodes CASSWAGSDQPQHF.

The CDR3 nucleotides are TGTGCCAGCAGTTACTGGGAGAGCAATTCACCCCTCCACTTT. The encoded protein is CASSYWESNSPLHF. The gene calls are TRBV6-5 and TRBJ1-6; D unresolved. Germline V CDR1 and CDR2: MNHEY, SVGAGI. With 1 base removed from V and 7 bases from J, the gap between germline ends came to 8 bases. The CDR3 consists of 14 residues.

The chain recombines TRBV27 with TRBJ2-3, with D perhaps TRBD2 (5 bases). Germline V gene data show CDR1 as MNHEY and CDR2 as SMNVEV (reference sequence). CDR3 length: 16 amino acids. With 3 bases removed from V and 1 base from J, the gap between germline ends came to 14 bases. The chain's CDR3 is CASSFTGRLGTDTQYF. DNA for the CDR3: TGTGCCAGCAGTTTTACTGGGAGACTCGGCACAGATACGCAGTATTTT.

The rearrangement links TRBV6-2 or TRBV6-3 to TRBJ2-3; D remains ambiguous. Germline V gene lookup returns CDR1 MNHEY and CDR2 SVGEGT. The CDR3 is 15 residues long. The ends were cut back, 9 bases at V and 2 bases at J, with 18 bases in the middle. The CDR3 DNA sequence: TGTGCCAGAGGCCCTCGACTTCCCATCACAGATACGCAGTATTTT. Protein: CARGPRLPITDTQYF.

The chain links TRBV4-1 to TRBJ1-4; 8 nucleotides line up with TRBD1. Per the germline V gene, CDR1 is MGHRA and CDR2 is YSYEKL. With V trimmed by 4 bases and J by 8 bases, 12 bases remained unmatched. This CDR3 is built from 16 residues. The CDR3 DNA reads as TGCGCCAGCAGCCCCGGGACAGGAGTCGTAGGCGAAAAACTGTTTTTT. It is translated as CASSPGTGVVGEKLFF.

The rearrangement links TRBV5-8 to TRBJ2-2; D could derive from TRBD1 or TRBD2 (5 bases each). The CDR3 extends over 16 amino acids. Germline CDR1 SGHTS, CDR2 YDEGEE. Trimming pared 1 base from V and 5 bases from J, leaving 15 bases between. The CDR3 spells CASSLSTVPGTGELFF. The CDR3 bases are TGTGCCAGCAGCTTGTCGACAGTCCCGGGGACCGGGGAGCTGTTTTTT.

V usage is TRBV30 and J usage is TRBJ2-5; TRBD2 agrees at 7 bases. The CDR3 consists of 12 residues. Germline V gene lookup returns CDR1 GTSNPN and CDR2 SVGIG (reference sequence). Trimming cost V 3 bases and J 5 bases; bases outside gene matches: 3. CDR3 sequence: CAWRGGGETQYF. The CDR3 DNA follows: TGTGCCTGGAGGGGGGGAGGGGAGACCCAGTACTTC.

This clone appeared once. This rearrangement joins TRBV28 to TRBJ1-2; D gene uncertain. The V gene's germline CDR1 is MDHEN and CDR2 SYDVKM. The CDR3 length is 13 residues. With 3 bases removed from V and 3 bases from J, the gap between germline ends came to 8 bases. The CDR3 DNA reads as TGTGCCAGCAGTTTTACGGCAGACTATGGCTACACCTTC. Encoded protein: CASSFTADYGYTF.

The CDR3 region is CASSWGTSGSTDTQYF. DNA of the CDR3: TGTGCCAGCAGCTGGGGGACTAGCGGTTCCACAGATACGCAGTATTTT. The J gene is TRBJ2-3, the V gene TRBV11-3; 11 bases map to TRBD2. Germline CDR1 SGHNT, CDR2 YENEEA. With V trimmed by 4 bases and J by 2 bases, 5 bases remained unmatched. CDR3 length: 16 amino acids.

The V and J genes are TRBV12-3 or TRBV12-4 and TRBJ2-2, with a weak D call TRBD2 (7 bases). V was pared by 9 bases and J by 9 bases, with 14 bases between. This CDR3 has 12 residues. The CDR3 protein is CASMGGARELFF. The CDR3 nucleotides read TGTGCCAGTATGGGGGGGGCACGGGAGCTGTTTTTT.

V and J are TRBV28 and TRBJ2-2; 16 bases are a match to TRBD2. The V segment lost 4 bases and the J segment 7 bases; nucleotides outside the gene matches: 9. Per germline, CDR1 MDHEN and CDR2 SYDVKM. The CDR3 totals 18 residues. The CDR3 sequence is CASSSLGLAGGLHGELFF. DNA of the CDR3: TGTGCCAGCAGTTCTCTGGGACTAGCGGGAGGGCTCCACGGGGAGCTGTTTTTT.

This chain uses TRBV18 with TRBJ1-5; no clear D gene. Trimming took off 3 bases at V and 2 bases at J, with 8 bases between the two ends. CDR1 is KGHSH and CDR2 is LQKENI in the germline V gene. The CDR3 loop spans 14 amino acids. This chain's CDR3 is CASSPGMGNQPQHF. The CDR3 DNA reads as TGTGCCAGCTCACCTGGGATGGGCAATCAGCCCCAGCATTTT.

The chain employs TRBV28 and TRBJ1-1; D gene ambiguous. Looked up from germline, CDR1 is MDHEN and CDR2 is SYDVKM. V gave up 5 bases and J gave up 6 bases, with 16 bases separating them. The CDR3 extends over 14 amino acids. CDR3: CASSPKGFFPEAFF. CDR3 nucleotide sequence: TGTGCCAGCAGTCCCAAAGGTTTTTTCCCTGAAGCTTTCTTT.

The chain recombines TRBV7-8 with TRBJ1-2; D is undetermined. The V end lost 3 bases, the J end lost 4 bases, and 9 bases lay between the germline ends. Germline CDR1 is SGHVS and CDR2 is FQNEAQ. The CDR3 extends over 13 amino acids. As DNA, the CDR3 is TGTGCCAGCAGCTTCGGCACAGCCTATGGCTACACCTTC. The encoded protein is CASSFGTAYGYTF. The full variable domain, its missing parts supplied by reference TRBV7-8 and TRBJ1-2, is GAGVSQSPRYKVAKRGQDVALRCDPISGHVSLFWYQQALGQGPEFLTYFQNEAQLDKSGLPSDRFFAERPEGSVSTLKIQRTQQEDSAVYLCASSFGTAYGYTFGSGTRLTVV.

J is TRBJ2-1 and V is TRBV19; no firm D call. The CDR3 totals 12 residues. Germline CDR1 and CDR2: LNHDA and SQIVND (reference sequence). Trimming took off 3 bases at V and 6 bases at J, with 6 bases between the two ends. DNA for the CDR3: TGTGCCAGTAGTATTCCCAGCAATGAGCAGTTCTTC. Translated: CASSIPSNEQFF.

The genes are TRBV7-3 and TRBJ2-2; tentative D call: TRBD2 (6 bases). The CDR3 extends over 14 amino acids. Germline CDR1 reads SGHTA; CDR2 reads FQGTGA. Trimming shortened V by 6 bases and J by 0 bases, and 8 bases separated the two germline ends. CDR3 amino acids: CASREGPNTGELFF. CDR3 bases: TGTGCCAGCAGGGAGGGCCCGAACACCGGGGAGCTGTTTTTT.

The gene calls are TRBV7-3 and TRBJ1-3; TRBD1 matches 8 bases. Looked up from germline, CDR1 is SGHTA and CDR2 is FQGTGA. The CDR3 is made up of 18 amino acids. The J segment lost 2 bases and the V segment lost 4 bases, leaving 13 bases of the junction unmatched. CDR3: CASSSPMGQARAGNTIYF. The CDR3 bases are TGTGCCAGCAGCTCTCCTATGGGACAGGCACGAGCTGGAAACACCATATATTTT.

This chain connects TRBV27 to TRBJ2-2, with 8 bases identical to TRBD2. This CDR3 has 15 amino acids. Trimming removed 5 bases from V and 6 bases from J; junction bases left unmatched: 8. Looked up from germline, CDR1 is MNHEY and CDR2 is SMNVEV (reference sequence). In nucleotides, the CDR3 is TGTGCCAGCAGTAGTAGCGGGACGGTCTCCGGGGAGCTGTTTTTT. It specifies CASSSSGTVSGELFF.

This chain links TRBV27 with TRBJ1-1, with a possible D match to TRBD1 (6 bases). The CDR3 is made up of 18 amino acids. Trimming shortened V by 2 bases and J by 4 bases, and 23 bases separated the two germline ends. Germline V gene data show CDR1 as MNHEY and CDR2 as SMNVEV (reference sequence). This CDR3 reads CASSLTGQTRWLGTEAFF. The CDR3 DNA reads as TGTGCCAGCAGTTTAACCGGACAGACTAGGTGGTTGGGCACTGAAGCTTTCTTT.

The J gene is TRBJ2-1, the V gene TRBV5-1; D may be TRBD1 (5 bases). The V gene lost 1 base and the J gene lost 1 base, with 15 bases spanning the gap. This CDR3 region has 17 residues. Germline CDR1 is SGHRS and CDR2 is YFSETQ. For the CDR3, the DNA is TGCGCCAGCAGCTTGATTCCTTCAGGGATATCCTACAATGAGCAGTTCTTC. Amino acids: CASSLIPSGISYNEQFF.

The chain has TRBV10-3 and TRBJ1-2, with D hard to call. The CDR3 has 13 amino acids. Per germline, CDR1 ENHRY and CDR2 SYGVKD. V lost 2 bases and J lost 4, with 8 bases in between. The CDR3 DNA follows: TGTGCCATCAGTGAGCGGACGGCCTATGGCTACACCTTC. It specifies CAISERTAYGYTF.